This TCR beta chain was obtained from a study of blood T cell repertoires in COVID-19. TCRdb's table, derived via immunoSEQ multiplex PCR, lists solely in-frame clones and lacks some. This sample has roughly 150,000 clones, with approximately 82% found just once. J was trimmed by 5 bases and V by 1 base; bases with no gene match: 2. The CDR3 covers 14 residues. Germline V gives CDR1 SGHAT, CDR2 FQNNGV. The source is a woman aged 45-65 years with acute or convalescent COVID-19. Sequences were obtained from peripheral blood. The chain links TRBV11-2 to TRBJ1-2; 9 nucleotides line up with TRBD1. The CDR3 region is CASSLVGQGYGYTF. In DNA, the CDR3 is TGTGCCAGCAGCTTAGTTGGACAGGGGTATGGCTACACCTTC.